This T cell receptor (beta chain) was retrieved from a study of blood T cell repertoires in COVID-19. Across the study: Acute-phase and convalescent COVID-19 samples originated in the United States, Italy and Spain. In each case, the material was cDNA or gDNA derived from T cells, B-cell-depleted T cells, or PBMCs.

Profiling relied on immunoSEQ multiplex PCR, and the TCRdb table lists in-frame clones only, not all of them. The sample holds 150,000 to 200,000 clones, under 90% seen once. Either two negative PCRs, clearance, or symptom resolution qualified Cohort 3 donors as recovered. This clone occurred a few times. Sequenced input: PBMCs or T cells enriched from blood (not recorded which). This TCR came from a woman in her forties or fifties who had recovered from COVID-19.

CDR3 protein: CASSSPGGIYGYTF. The CDR3 DNA sequence: TGTGCCAGCAGCTCCCCAGGGGGTATCTATGGCTACACCTTC. This sequence joins TRBV11-3 and TRBJ1-2; 7 bases are a match to TRBD1. The ends lost 4 bases at V and 4 bases at J; junction bases unmatched: 6. This CDR3 spans 14 amino acids. CDR1 is SGHNT and CDR2 is YENEEA in the germline V gene.